This T cell receptor beta chain was identified in a study of identical twins. Losses at the gene ends were 4 bases for V and 2 bases for J; bases not matched to a gene: 5. The CDR3 covers 14 residues. Germline V gene sequence: CDR1 DFQATT, CDR2 SNEGSKA (reference sequence). TCRdb reprocessed the 5' RACE reads via MiXCR and lists one record per CDR3 protein. Among more than 600,000 distinct CDR3 sequences, 15% to 20% were seen once, and the ten largest hold about an eighth. These data are also associated with another study on T cells expressing NK-cell markers. That paper states: Each TCR beta repertoire originated in sorted T cells that were CD3+CD56+NKG2C+, CD3+CD56+NKG2C- or CD3+CD56-NKG2C+.

The source material was PBMCs. This TCR was recovered from a woman aged 18-29 years in good health. The chain recombines TRBV20-1 with TRBJ1-5; 7 bases match TRBD1. The CDR3 bases are TGCAGTGCTAACCGACAGGGCCGCAATCAGCCCCAGCATTTT. Amino acids: CSANRQGRNQPQHF.